This T cell receptor beta chain derives from a study of molecular identifiers for immune sequencing clone quantification. Naive CD8 library inputs spanned roughly 17,000 to 1,100,000 sorted cells and 10%, 30% or 50% RNA. Findings and limits, study-wide: Highly expanded clone sizes could be underestimated by identical TCR molecules sharing a barcode. Spiked Jurkat TCR RNA equal to one cell could reportedly be picked out among over 850,000 naive cells.

TCRdb used MiXCR to reprocess the PCR reads, holding one entry per CDR3 protein. This table has about 640,000 distinct CDR3 sequences, 20% appearing once. The ends lost 4 bases at V and 2 bases at J; junction bases unmatched: 4. This CDR3 has 14 residues. This clonotype was found many times. Its antigen is as yet unknown. The chain uses TRBV12-3 or TRBV12-4 and TRBJ2-5; 7 nucleotides align to TRBD1. The source material was naive CD8+ T cells from blood, with Jurkat cell RNA spiked in. Documented subset: FACS-sorted CD8+CD4-CCR7+CD45RA+ naive T cells. The TCR originated in a human donor in good health. Some libraries in this study had Jurkat cell RNA spiked in. CDR3: CASSWDSEQETQYF. The CDR3 nucleotides are TGTGCCAGCAGTTGGGACAGCGAACAAGAGACCCAGTACTTC.